A selection of T cell receptor beta chains follows, all from one sample in a study of blood T cells in healthy people across ages. TCRdb re-analysed the 5' RACE reads in MiXCR, keeping a single row per CDR3 protein. The sample yields roughly 1,300,000 distinct CDR3 sequences, approximately 60% seen once. The sequenced sample consisted of blood. All receptors derive from a man aged 18 to 30 in good health. Each CDR3 is given with its conserved first and last residue. The D gene is left open where the match is weak. A row's size may be missing; if present it is once, few, many or a size class.

j_gene,d_gene,v_gene,abundance,CDR3nt,CDR3aa
TRBJ2-7,TRBD1,TRBV5-1,NA,TGCGCCAGCAGCACCGGGACAGGGGGCAAGTACGAGCAGTACTTC,CASSTGTGGKYEQYF
TRBJ2-6,TRBD1,TRBV5-1,NA,TGCGCCAGCAGCTTTTTTTGGACAGGGAGCTCTGGGGCCAACGTCCTGACTTTC,CASSFFWTGSSGANVLTF
TRBJ1-2,TRBD1,TRBV28,few,TGTGCCAGCAGCTCCCCAGACAGGGGGAATTATCGAGATGGCTACACCTTC,CASSSPDRGNYRDGYTF
TRBJ2-7,TRBD1,TRBV29-1,few,TGCAGCGTTTTCCTGGGGGACAGCCCCTTCTACGAGCAGTACTTC,CSVFLGDSPFYEQYF
TRBJ2-3,NA,TRBV20-1,once,TGCAGTGCTAGCTTAGGGGGTTCGGGAGATACGCAGTATTTT,CSASLGGSGDTQYF
TRBJ1-6,NA,TRBV20-1,NA,TGCAGTGCTAGACAGAGCTCCTATAATTCACCCCTCCACTTT,CSARQSSYNSPLHF
TRBJ2-7,TRBD1,TRBV4-2,NA,TGTGCCAGCAGCCAGTCTAACAGGGGTCTGGGTTACGAGCAGTACTTC,CASSQSNRGLGYEQYF
TRBJ2-5,NA,TRBV4-3,NA,TGCGCCAGCAGCCAAGAGGCTACATGGGAGACCCAGTACTTC,CASSQEATWETQYF
TRBJ2-5,TRBD1,TRBV7-7,NA,TGTGCTAGCAGCCCCCTAACAGGGGGCCAAGAGACCCAGTACTTC,CASSPLTGGQETQYF
TRBJ2-3,NA,TRBV10-1,NA,TGCGCCAGCACAGAACAGGGAACGCCAGATACGCAGTATTTT,CASTEQGTPDTQYF
TRBJ2-3,NA,TRBV6-2/TRBV6-3,NA,TGTGCCAGCACTTCACTTCGCGGGCAAATCACAGATACGCAGTATTTT,CASTSLRGQITDTQYF
TRBJ2-2,TRBD1,TRBV29-1,NA,TGCAGCGTGGGAACAGGGGGTATCTCCGGGGAGCTGTTTTTT,CSVGTGGISGELFF
TRBJ2-3,NA,TRBV6-5,NA,TGTGCCAGCAGTACCGGGGGCACAGATACGCAGTATTTT,CASSTGGTDTQYF
TRBJ2-3,NA,TRBV5-1,NA,TGCGCCAGCAGCTTGGAATTGATGGGGGATACGCAGTATTTT,CASSLELMGDTQYF
TRBJ2-5,TRBD1,TRBV2,NA,TGTGCCAGCAGTCGGACAGGGGGCTGGGTAGAGACCCAGTACTTC,CASSRTGGWVETQYF
TRBJ1-1,NA,TRBV5-1,NA,TGCGCCAGCAGGACAACAACGGAGGGCACTGAAGCTTTCTTT,CASRTTTEGTEAFF
TRBJ2-2,TRBD2,TRBV5-1,NA,TGCGCCAGCAGCTTGGTGAGCGGGGGATACACCGGGGAGCTGTTTTTT,CASSLVSGGYTGELFF
TRBJ2-5,NA,TRBV11-2,NA,TGTGCCAGCAGCCCCCTCCTAATACGAAGGGGCCAAGAGACCCAGTACTTC,CASSPLLIRRGQETQYF
TRBJ1-2,NA,TRBV7-2,NA,TGTGCCAGCAGCTTAGAGGGGGGCGTTCCCTACACCTTC,CASSLEGGVPYTF
TRBJ2-7,NA,TRBV20-1,NA,TGCAGTGCTAGACCCGGGGGGCGGGGGGAGCAGTACTTC,CSARPGGRGEQYF
TRBJ2-1,NA,TRBV5-1,NA,TGCGCCAGCAGCGTGGGGCACAACTCCTACAATGAGCAGTTCTTC,CASSVGHNSYNEQFF
TRBJ2-3,NA,TRBV6-4,NA,TGTGCCAGCAGTGATTCGGGATACAGGACGCAGTATTTT,CASSDSGYRTQYF
TRBJ2-1,TRBD2,TRBV27,NA,TGTGCCAGCAGTCCCTGGACTAGCGGGCTGTACAATGAGCAGTTATTC,CASSPWTSGLYNEQLF
TRBJ1-2,TRBD1,TRBV9,NA,TGTGCCAGCAGCGGGATGGACAGGGGGCAGAATGGCTACACCTTC,CASSGMDRGQNGYTF
TRBJ2-5,NA,TRBV5-1,NA,TGCGCCAGCAGCGCATTAACAAGTAAAGAGACCCAGTACTTC,CASSALTSKETQYF
TRBJ1-2,NA,TRBV13,NA,TGTGCCAGCAGCACCAGACCCCTCCGGTTGGATGGCTACACCTTC,CASSTRPLRLDGYTF
TRBJ1-6,NA,TRBV28,once,TGTGCCAGCAGAGGCAGTGATAATTCACCCCACCACTTT,CASRGSDNSPHHF
TRBJ1-5,NA,TRBV29-1,NA,TGCAGCGTTGAAGATGGGGGGACGGAGGGGCAGCCCCAGCATTTT,CSVEDGGTEGQPQHF
TRBJ2-3,NA,TRBV5-5,few,TGTGCCAGCAGCTTGGGGCCACTCAGCACAGATACGCAGTATTTT,CASSLGPLSTDTQYF
TRBJ2-5,TRBD1,TRBV20-1,NA,TGCAGTGCTGGATTGAAACCGGGACAGGGTAGGGAGACCCAGTACTTC,CSAGLKPGQGRETQYF
TRBJ2-7,NA,TRBV20-1,NA,TGCAGTGCTAGAAGGCTAGGGAGTATTGACGAGCAGTACTTC,CSARRLGSIDEQYF
TRBJ2-5,TRBD2,TRBV6-2/TRBV6-3,NA,TGTGCCAGCAGACCGGGACTAGCGGGGGGAACCGCCCGGGAGACCCAGTACTTC,CASRPGLAGGTARETQYF
TRBJ2-2,NA,TRBV29-1,NA,TGCAGCACCGGGACTCTAGGGAATACCGGGGAGCTGTTTTTT,CSTGTLGNTGELFF
TRBJ1-1,NA,TRBV21-1,few,TGTGAGGGTTGGACAGGGTTGAACACTGAAGCTTTCTTT,CEGWTGLNTEAFF
TRBJ2-1,NA,TRBV6-1,NA,TGTGCCAGCAGTGAATTAGGGGGAACCAGCTCCTACAATGAGCAGTTCTTC,CASSELGGTSSYNEQFF
TRBJ2-7,TRBD2,TRBV7-2,NA,TGTGCCAGCAGCTTAGGGCAGCGGGGGGCCTCCTACGAGCAGTACTTC,CASSLGQRGASYEQYF
TRBJ2-3,NA,TRBV27,NA,TGTGCCAGCAGTTGGGTAGGGGGAAGCACAGATACGCAGTATTTT,CASSWVGGSTDTQYF
TRBJ2-3,NA,TRBV28,NA,TGTGCCAGCAGTTTTTCACGATTCAGCACAGATACGCAGTATTTT,CASSFSRFSTDTQYF
TRBJ2-7,NA,TRBV28,once,TGTGCCAACTCCCAGGGGAACGAGCAGTACTTC,CANSQGNEQYF
TRBJ2-5,NA,TRBV29-1,once,TGCAGCGTGAACCGGGACACCCAAGAGACCCAGTACTTC,CSVNRDTQETQYF
TRBJ1-5,NA,TRBV7-9,NA,TGTGCCAGCAGCCCCTTCGAAGATCAGCCCCAGCATTTT,CASSPFEDQPQHF
TRBJ2-5,TRBD1,TRBV24-1,once,TGTGCCACCAGTGATTTGACGGCAGGGGGCTTGGAGACCCAGTACTTC,CATSDLTAGGLETQYF
TRBJ2-7,NA,TRBV14,NA,TGTGCCAGCAGCCAAGTATTCTTAATTGGGTACAACGAGCAGTACTTC,CASSQVFLIGYNEQYF
TRBJ2-1,TRBD2,TRBV7-6,NA,TGTGCCAGCAGCTTAGCTCCCGGGACTAGCGGGGCCAATGAGCAGTTCTTC,CASSLAPGTSGANEQFF
TRBJ2-3,TRBD1,TRBV28,NA,TGTGCCAGCAGAGGGGACAGGGGGGCAGATACGCAGTATTTT,CASRGDRGADTQYF
TRBJ2-4,TRBD1,TRBV20-1,NA,TGCAGTGCCTGGATGGACAGGTTTCGTTCGGGCAAAAACATTCAGTACTTC,CSAWMDRFRSGKNIQYF
TRBJ1-2,NA,TRBV6-5,NA,TGTGCCAGCAGTTGGACGCCGATAGCAAGTACAGCTAACTATGGCTACACCTTC,CASSWTPIASTANYGYTF
TRBJ2-7,NA,TRBV6-2/TRBV6-3,NA,TGTGCCAGCGCCCCTGGGACGGAGAAATCTACGAGGCAGTACTTC,CASAPGTEKSTRQYF
TRBJ2-1,NA,TRBV6-1,NA,TGTGCCAGCAACCCGGGTTCGGGTGAGCAGTTCTTC,CASNPGSGEQFF
TRBJ2-1,TRBD2,TRBV15,few,TGTGCCACCAGTGACCCCTCAGCGGGAGGGAACAATGAGCAGTTCTTC,CATSDPSAGGNNEQFF
TRBJ2-3,NA,TRBV10-3,NA,TGTGCCATCAGTGAGTCCAGACGGGGTGTCGCAGATACGCAGTATTTT,CAISESRRGVADTQYF
TRBJ2-7,NA,TRBV4-1,NA,TGCGCCAGCAGCCCCGGGGGCGGGACGGTGACCTACGAGCAGTACTTC,CASSPGGGTVTYEQYF
TRBJ1-2,NA,TRBV27,few,TGTGCCCTTGCAAGAGAGGATGGCTACACCTTC,CALAREDGYTF